This is a list of T cell receptor beta chains from one sample in a study of T cell responses to AZD1222 COVID-19 vaccine. The method was immunoSEQ multiplex PCR; TCRdb's version includes in-frame clones alone and lacks a portion of them. The sample has about 73,000 clones, roughly 80% seen once; the top ten hold approximately 47%. The sequenced sample was peripheral blood, obtained 28 days after the second AZD1222 dose. These receptors were obtained from an adult who received the AZD1222 COVID-19 vaccine. The CDR3 runs from the conserved cysteine through the conserved F or W.

>TRBV21-1|15
CASSKVNDNSGELFF
>TRBV2|15
CASTEGLAGAYEQYF
>TRBV7-9|13
CASSPRDLTSAFF
>TRBV7-9|16
CASAVTGGAPNEKLFF
>TRBV5-1|15
CASSLDTGFYETQYF
>TRBV6-5|13
CASPGAGRGKLFF
>TRBV6-5|11
CASSYHTEAFF
>TRBV30|14
CAWSVQGQGDEQYF
>TRBV5-1|14
CASSPHFGSTEAFF
>TRBV10-2|13
CASSVNTNQPQHF
>TRBV5-1|14
CASSLQGVNQPQHF
>TRBV2|13
CASESSGADTQYF
>TRBV9|17
CASSVGHSGGASDTQYF
>TRBV5-1|15
CASSSTGTGANEQFF
>TRBV6-5|15
CASSMGQGVSNEQFF
>TRBV7-2|16
CASSFSQRGNTDTQYF
>TRBV2|15
CASTTAPTGSGGYTF
>TRBV6-5|14
CASTRIPPGNTIYF
>TRBV4-2|16
CASSQPWTGGTGELFF
>TRBV6-6|16
CASSYRLTNSNQPQHF
>TRBV19|14
CASNPGGPGETQYF
>TRBV28|15
CASSPRTASGDEQYF